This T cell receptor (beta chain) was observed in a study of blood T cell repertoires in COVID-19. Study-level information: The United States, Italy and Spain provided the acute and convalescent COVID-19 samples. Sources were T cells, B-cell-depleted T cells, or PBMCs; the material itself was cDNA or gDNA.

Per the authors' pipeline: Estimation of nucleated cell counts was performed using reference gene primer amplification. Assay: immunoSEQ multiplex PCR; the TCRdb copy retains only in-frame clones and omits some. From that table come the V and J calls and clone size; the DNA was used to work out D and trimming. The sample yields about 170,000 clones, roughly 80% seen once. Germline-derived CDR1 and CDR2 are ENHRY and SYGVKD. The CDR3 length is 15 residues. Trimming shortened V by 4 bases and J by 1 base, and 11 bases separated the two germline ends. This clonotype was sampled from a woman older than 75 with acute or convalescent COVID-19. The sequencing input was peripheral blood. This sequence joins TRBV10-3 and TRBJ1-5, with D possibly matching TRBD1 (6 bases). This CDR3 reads CAISATGISNQPQHF. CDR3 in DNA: TGTGCCATCAGTGCAACAGGGATAAGCAATCAGCCCCAGCATTTT.